Listed below are T cell receptor beta chains from one sample, sequenced in a study of OX40 agonist ivuxolimab in advanced cancers. Repertoires were generated with immunoSEQ multiplex PCR, while TCRdb's copy carries only in-frame clones and drops some. The profile covers 58,000 or so clones, with roughly 89% appearing a single time and approximately 12% taken by the ten largest. Sample: CD4+ or CD8+ T cells sorted from blood, taken in a trial of the OX40 agonist ivuxolimab. The receptor set was obtained from an adult with an advanced solid tumor such as melanoma, head and neck, liver or kidney cancer. CDR3s include the opening cysteine and the closing phenylalanine or tryptophan. D genes are given only for firm matches. The size field is filled for only some rows; it gives once, few, many or a size class.

J gene,CDR3 length,clone size,V gene,D gene,CDR3 protein,CDR3 DNA
TRBJ2-2,15,NA,TRBV7-9,NA,CASSSQQKITGELFF,TGTGCCAGCAGCTCCCAACAGAAGATCACCGGGGAGCTGTTTTTT
TRBJ2-1,16,NA,TRBV7-8,TRBD1,CASSLETPTGIYEQFF,TGTGCCAGCAGCTTAGAGACCCCGACAGGGATCTATGAGCAGTTCTTC
TRBJ2-1,12,NA,TRBV9,NA,CASSDGLSEQFF,TGTGCCAGCAGCGACGGGTTGAGTGAGCAGTTCTTC
TRBJ2-4,13,NA,TRBV6-6,NA,CASTGAGEDIQYF,TGTGCCAGCACAGGGGCAGGGGAGGACATTCAGTACTTC
TRBJ2-3,15,NA,TRBV28,TRBD2,CASSSLADPVDTQYF,TGTGCCAGCAGTTCTCTAGCGGACCCGGTAGATACGCAGTATTTT
TRBJ2-1,15,NA,TRBV7-3,NA,CASSLIGGEYNEQFF,TGTGCCAGCAGCCTCATCGGAGGGGAGTACAATGAGCAGTTCTTC
TRBJ2-3,15,NA,TRBV11-2,TRBD1,CASSFRDRRTDTQYF,TGTGCCAGCAGCTTCCGGGACAGACGCACAGATACGCAGTATTTT
TRBJ2-3,14,once,TRBV28,TRBD2,CARNASGRGDTQYF,TGTGCCAGGAACGCCAGCGGGAGGGGGGATACGCAGTATTTT
TRBJ1-1,14,NA,TRBV9,NA,CASSVSGETAEAFF,TGTGCCAGCAGCGTATCCGGGGAAACCGCTGAAGCTTTCTTT
TRBJ2-1,14,NA,TRBV5-1,TRBD1,CASSLGQGINEQFF,TGCGCCAGCAGCTTGGGACAGGGGATCAATGAGCAGTTCTTC
TRBJ1-4,16,NA,TRBV5-8,NA,CASSPRQTWELEKLFF,TGTGCCAGCAGCCCTAGACAGACATGGGAGTTGGAGAAACTGTTTTTT
TRBJ2-4,19,NA,TRBV5-1,TRBD2,CASSLVGLAGVVAKNIQYF,TGCGCCAGCAGCTTGGTGGGACTAGCGGGAGTCGTTGCCAAAAACATTCAGTACTTC
TRBJ2-6,15,NA,TRBV5-4,NA,CASSYWNSGANVLTF,TGTGCCAGCAGCTACTGGAACTCTGGGGCCAACGTCCTGACTTTC
TRBJ2-7,14,NA,TRBV11-2,NA,CASSLRTVVYEQYF,TGTGCCAGCAGCTTAAGAACAGTTGTCTACGAGCAGTACTTC
TRBJ2-3,15,few,TRBV4-1,TRBD2,CASSSSGGASDTQYF,TGCGCCAGCAGCTCTAGCGGGGGGGCGTCAGATACGCAGTATTTT
TRBJ1-5,14,NA,TRBV27,NA,CAASRGADNQPQHF,TGTGCCGCCAGCCGAGGGGCAGACAATCAGCCCCAGCATTTT
TRBJ1-3,13,NA,TRBV14,NA,CASSHRASVTIYF,TGTGCCAGCAGCCACAGGGCCTCGGTCACCATATATTTT
TRBJ2-2,14,NA,TRBV6-5,TRBD1,CATMTGTNTGELFF,TGTGCCACCATGACAGGGACGAACACCGGGGAGCTGTTTTTT
TRBJ2-3,15,NA,TRBV5-1,NA,CASSLFTGLSDTQYF,TGCGCCAGCAGCTTGTTCACAGGGTTATCAGATACGCAGTATTTT
TRBJ2-1,13,NA,TRBV11-3,NA,CASSLGSGLEQFF,TGTGCCAGCAGCTTAGGATCAGGCTTGGAGCAGTTCTTC
TRBJ2-2,11,NA,TRBV9,NA,CASEWAGELFF,TGTGCCAGCGAATGGGCCGGGGAGCTGTTTTTT
TRBJ2-6,14,NA,TRBV27,NA,CASSFQDGANVLTF,TGTGCCAGCAGTTTCCAGGATGGGGCCAACGTCCTGACTTTC
TRBJ2-3,16,once,TRBV11-2,TRBD2,CASSPYPLAGTDTQYF,TGTGCCAGCAGCCCATACCCCCTAGCGGGCACAGATACGCAGTATTTT
TRBJ2-5,19,NA,TRBV19,NA,CASSPRTHRLGFFQETQYF,TGTGCCAGTAGTCCCCGGACTCACCGTTTAGGGTTTTTTCAAGAGACCCAGTACTTC
TRBJ1-2,15,NA,TRBV19,TRBD1,CASSIAAGGGYGYTF,TGTGCCAGTAGTATAGCGGCAGGGGGGGGCTATGGCTACACCTTC
TRBJ2-1,15,NA,TRBV27,NA,CASSLFSGVHNEQFF,TGTGCCAGCAGTTTATTTTCGGGAGTCCACAATGAGCAGTTCTTC
TRBJ2-7,16,NA,TRBV11-2,NA,CASSLRFQKGYDEQYF,TGTGCCAGCAGCTTAAGGTTCCAAAAGGGTTACGACGAGCAGTACTTC
TRBJ2-7,15,NA,TRBV29-1,NA,CSVEVVGLGPYEQYF,TGCAGCGTTGAAGTCGTGGGTCTAGGCCCCTACGAGCAGTACTTC
TRBJ2-3,15,NA,TRBV10-3,NA,CAISERDSVTDTQYF,TGTGCCATCAGTGAGCGGGACTCTGTCACAGATACGCAGTATTTT
TRBJ2-3,15,NA,TRBV5-1,TRBD2,CASSFTSGSPDTQYF,TGCGCCAGCAGCTTCACTAGCGGGAGCCCAGATACGCAGTATTTT
TRBJ2-1,13,NA,TRBV14,NA,CASSQTRAGSQFF,TGTGCCAGCAGCCAGACTAGAGCAGGGTCCCAGTTCTTC
TRBJ1-2,14,NA,TRBV5-6,TRBD1,CASSSGTDYYGYTF,TGTGCCAGCAGTTCCGGGACAGACTACTATGGCTACACCTTC
TRBJ2-6,17,once,TRBV5-4,TRBD2,CASSFEAGAAGANVLTF,TGTGCCAGCAGCTTCGAAGCGGGAGCTGCTGGGGCCAACGTCCTGACTTTC
TRBJ1-4,15,NA,TRBV7-9,NA,CASSPAGSGNEKLFF,TGTGCCAGCAGCCCCGCGGGGAGTGGTAATGAAAAACTGTTTTTT
TRBJ2-7,14,NA,TRBV27,NA,CASSLSPGSVEQYF,TGTGCCAGCAGTTTAAGCCCTGGGTCCGTCGAGCAGTACTTC
TRBJ2-1,15,once,TRBV5-4,NA,CASSSTGPRVDEQFF,TGTGCCAGCAGCTCAACCGGGCCAAGGGTCGATGAGCAGTTCTTC